The present T cell receptor (beta chain) was sequenced within a study of blood T cell repertoires in COVID-19. Looking at the study overall: Collection of acute and convalescent COVID-19 samples took place in the United States, Italy and Spain. The analysed material was cDNA or gDNA that came from T cells, B-cell-depleted T cells, or PBMCs.

In the study's own analysis: Amplification of reference gene primers was used by the study to estimate nucleated cell counts. Sequenced by immunoSEQ multiplex PCR; TCRdb stores in-frame clones only, minus some. The D gene and trimming were derived from the DNA, and the V and J assignments and clone size from that table. The table has more than 150,000 clones, around 86% seen once. Germline-derived CDR1 and CDR2 are SGDLS and YYNGEE. The CDR3 spans 20 residues. Losses at the gene ends were 2 bases for V and 6 bases for J; bases not matched to a gene: 16. The chain has TRBV9 and TRBJ2-1; TRBD2 matches at 14 bases. The sequenced sample was peripheral blood. The receptor was isolated from an older man who had recovered from COVID-19. The DNA of the CDR3 is TGTGCCAGCAGCGTTAGTCAGGGTGGACTAGCGGGAGGTTTGGTCAATGAGCAGTTCTTC. Residues: CASSVSQGGLAGGLVNEQFF.